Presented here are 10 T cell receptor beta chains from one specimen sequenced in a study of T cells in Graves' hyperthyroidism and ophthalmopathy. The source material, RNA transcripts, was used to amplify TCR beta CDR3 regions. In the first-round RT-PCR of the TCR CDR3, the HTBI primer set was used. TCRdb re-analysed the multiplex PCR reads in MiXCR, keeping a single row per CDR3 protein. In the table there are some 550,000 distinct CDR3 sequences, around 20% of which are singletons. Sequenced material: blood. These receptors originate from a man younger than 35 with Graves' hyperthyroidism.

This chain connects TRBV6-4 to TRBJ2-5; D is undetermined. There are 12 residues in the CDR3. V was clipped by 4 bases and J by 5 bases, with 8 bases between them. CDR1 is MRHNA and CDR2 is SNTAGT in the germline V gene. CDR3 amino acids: CASSVTTETQYF. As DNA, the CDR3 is TGTGCCAGCAGTGTAACCACGGAGACCCAGTACTTC.

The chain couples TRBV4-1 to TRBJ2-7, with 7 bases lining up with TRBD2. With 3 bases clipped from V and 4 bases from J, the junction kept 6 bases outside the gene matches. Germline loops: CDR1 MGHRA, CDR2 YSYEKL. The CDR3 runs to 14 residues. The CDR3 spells CASSQGGTQYEQYF. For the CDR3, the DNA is TGCGCCAGCAGCCAGGGGGGGACCCAATACGAGCAGTACTTC.

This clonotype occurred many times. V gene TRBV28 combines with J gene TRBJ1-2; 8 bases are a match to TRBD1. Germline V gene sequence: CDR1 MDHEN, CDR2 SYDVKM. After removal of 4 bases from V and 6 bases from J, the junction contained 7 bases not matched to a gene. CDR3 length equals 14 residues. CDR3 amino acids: CASSSGDRGHGYTF. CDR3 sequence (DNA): TGTGCCAGCAGTTCCGGAGACAGGGGTCATGGCTACACCTTC.

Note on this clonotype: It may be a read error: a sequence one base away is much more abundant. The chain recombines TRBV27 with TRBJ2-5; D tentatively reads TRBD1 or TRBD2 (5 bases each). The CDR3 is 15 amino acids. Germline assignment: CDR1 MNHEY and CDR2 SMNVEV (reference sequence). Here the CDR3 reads CASSLGAGRGETQDF. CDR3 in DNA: TGTGCCAGCAGTTTAGGGGCAGGGAGAGGCGAGACCCAGGACTTC.

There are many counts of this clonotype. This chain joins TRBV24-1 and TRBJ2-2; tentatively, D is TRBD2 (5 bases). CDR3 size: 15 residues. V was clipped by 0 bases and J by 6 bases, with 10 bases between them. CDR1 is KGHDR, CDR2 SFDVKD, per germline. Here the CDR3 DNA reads TGTGCCACCAGTGATTTGAAACGGGGTCCCGGGGAGCTGTTTTTT. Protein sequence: CATSDLKRGPGELFF.

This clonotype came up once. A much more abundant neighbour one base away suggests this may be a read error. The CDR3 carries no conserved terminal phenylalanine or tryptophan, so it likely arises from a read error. The CDR3: CASSPQVGANVLTV. The DNA for the CDR3 is TGTGCCAGCAGTCCCCAGGTTGGGGCCAACGTCCTGACTGTC. The chain couples TRBV28 to TRBJ2-6; D gene uncertain. Germline-derived CDR1 and CDR2 are MDHEN and SYDVKM. The CDR3 is made up of 14 amino acids. Trimming took 5 bases from V and 3 from J, leaving 8 bases between them.

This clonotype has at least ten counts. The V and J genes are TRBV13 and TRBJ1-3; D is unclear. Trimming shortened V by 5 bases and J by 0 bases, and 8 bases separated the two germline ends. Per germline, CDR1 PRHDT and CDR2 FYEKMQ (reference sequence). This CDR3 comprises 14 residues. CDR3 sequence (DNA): TGTGCCAGCAGCATCCGCCTCTCTGGAAACACCATATATTTT. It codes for CASSIRLSGNTIYF.

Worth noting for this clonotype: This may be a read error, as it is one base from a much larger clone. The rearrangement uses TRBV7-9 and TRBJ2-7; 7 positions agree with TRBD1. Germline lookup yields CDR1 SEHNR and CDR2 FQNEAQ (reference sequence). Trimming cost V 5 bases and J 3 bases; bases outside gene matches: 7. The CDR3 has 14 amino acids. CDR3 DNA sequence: TGTGCCAGCAGCAACCGGGACAGTGACTACGAGCAGTACTTC. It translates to CASSNRDSDYEQYF.

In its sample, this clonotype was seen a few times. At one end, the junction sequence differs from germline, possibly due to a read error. The CDR3 sequence: CASSFTRGGELFF. The CDR3 DNA is TGTGCTAGCAGCTTTACCAGGGGCGGGGAGCTGTTTTTT. The chain recombines TRBV7-7 with TRBJ2-2; perhaps TRBD1 as D (6 bases). Germline lookup yields CDR1 SSHAT and CDR2 FNYEAQ (reference sequence). The CDR3 sequence is 13 residues long.

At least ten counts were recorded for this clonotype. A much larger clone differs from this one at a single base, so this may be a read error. CDR3 in amino acids: CAWRGTASTEAFF. CDR3 bases: TGTGCCTGGAGAGGGACGGCGAGCACTGAAGCTTTCTTT. The V and J genes are TRBV30 and TRBJ1-1, with TRBD1 as a possible D gene (5 bases). The V end lost 3 bases, the J end lost 4 bases, and 12 bases lay between the germline ends. This CDR3 spans 13 amino acids. Germline CDR1 GTSNPN, CDR2 SVGIG (reference sequence).